What follows are 10 T cell receptor beta chains derived from one specimen sequenced in a study of T cell responses to AZD1222 COVID-19 vaccine. TCRdb's table, derived via immunoSEQ multiplex PCR, lists solely in-frame clones and lacks some. This sample carries about 140,000 clones, over 75% of them seen once, and the ten largest clones take roughly 3.6%. The sample consisted of peripheral blood, taken on day 0 of AZD1222 vaccination. The source is an adult in good health.

This clone was counted a single time. J is TRBJ2-5 and V is TRBV2; 13 nucleotides line up with TRBD2. The junction had 4 bases not matched to a gene; V was cut back by 5 bases and J by 1 base. CDR1 and CDR2 (germline): SNHLY, FYNNEI. The CDR3 has 16 residues. The CDR3 DNA is TGTGCCAGCAGTCCCGGGACTAGCGGGACCCAAGAGACCCAGTACTTC. The encoded protein is CASSPGTSGTQETQYF.

This clone was found once. The chain carries TRBV5-1 and TRBJ1-1; D ambiguous. V dropped 0 bases and J dropped 5 bases, with 5 bases sitting between them. Germline loops: CDR1 SGHRS, CDR2 YFSETQ. CDR3 length: 12 residues. CDR3 amino acids: CASSLGWTEAFF. As DNA, the CDR3 is TGCGCCAGCAGCTTGGGGTGGACTGAAGCTTTCTTT.

The rearrangement joins TRBV5-1 to TRBJ2-3, with 14 bases matching TRBD2. The length of the CDR3 is 17 residues. The trim removed 4 bases at V and 1 base at J, leaving 5 bases unmatched. Per germline, CDR1 SGHRS and CDR2 YFSETQ. The DNA of the CDR3 is TGCGCCAGCAGCCCGGGACTAGCGGGGGCAGGCACAGATACGCAGTATTTT. Its protein product is CASSPGLAGAGTDTQYF. Using reference TRBV5-1 and TRBJ2-3 for the parts outside the CDR3, the full variable domain is KAGVTQTPRYLIKTRGQQVTLSCSPISGHRSVSWYQQTPGQGLQFLFEYFSETQRNKGNFPGRFSGRQFSNSRSEMNVSTLELGDSALYLCASSPGLAGAGTDTQYFGPGTRLTVL.

The chain employs TRBV5-1 and TRBJ2-1; tentative D call: TRBD2 (6 bases). Looked up from germline, CDR1 is SGHRS and CDR2 is YFSETQ. Trimming left V 1 base short and J 4 bases short, with 15 bases between. The CDR3 has 16 amino acids. The CDR3 DNA reads as TGCGCCAGCAGCTTGTCGGAGGGGACTCCTTACAATGAGCAGTTCTTC. This sequence encodes CASSLSEGTPYNEQFF.

The gene calls are TRBV9 and TRBJ2-1, with D perhaps TRBD1 (5 bases). V lost 3 bases and J lost 5, with 15 bases in between. Germline CDR1 and CDR2: SGDLS and YYNGEE. The CDR3 totals 15 residues. CDR3 residues: CASSALLSTDNEQFF. The CDR3 DNA follows: TGTGCCAGCAGCGCCTTACTTTCGACAGACAATGAGCAGTTCTTC.

This rearrangement joins TRBV6-2 or TRBV6-3 to TRBJ2-5; 7 positions agree with TRBD2. J lost 5 bases, V lost 4 bases, and 16 bases had no gene match. The CDR3 totals 17 residues. In germline, CDR1 is MNHEY, CDR2 SVGEGT. DNA of the CDR3: TGTGCCAGCAGTTTTCTTTCCCGGACTAGGGACGAGGAGACCCAGTACTTC. This sequence encodes CASSFLSRTRDEETQYF.

Comments on this clone: Within the sample, other DNA sequences also encode this same CDR3. The CDR3 spells CASSGSRDTEAFF. The CDR3 DNA follows: TGTGCCAGTAGTGGGTCCCGGGACACTGAAGCTTTCTTT. V and J are TRBV19 and TRBJ1-1; D gene unclear. Germline V gene sequence: CDR1 LNHDA, CDR2 SQIVND (reference sequence). V shed 5 bases and J shed 3 bases, with 10 bases lying between them. This CDR3 is 13 amino acids long.

The V and J genes are TRBV4-2 and TRBJ2-5; D is unresolved. This CDR3 comprises 14 residues. Germline assignment: CDR1 LGHNA and CDR2 YNFKEQ. Trimming took off 0 bases at V and 1 base at J, with 6 bases between the two ends. The CDR3 loop reads CASSQEEIQETQYF. CDR3 sequence (DNA): TGTGCCAGCAGCCAAGAGGAAATCCAAGAGACCCAGTACTTC.

With regard to this clone: A junction boundary mismatches the germline segment, possibly from a read error. The chain uses TRBV7-8 and TRBJ2-5, with D possibly matching TRBD2 (6 bases). The CDR3 runs 13 residues. Per germline, CDR1 SGHVS and CDR2 FQNEAQ. The CDR3, as DNA: TGTGCCAGCAGATTAGGAGGGTCAGAGACCCAGTACTTC. Amino acids: CASRLGGSETQYF.

This rearrangement joins TRBV5-1 to TRBJ1-1; perhaps TRBD1 as D (6 bases). V gave up 3 bases and J gave up 2 bases, with 14 bases separating them. CDR3 length: 15 amino acids. CDR1 SGHRS and CDR2 YFSETQ come from the germline V gene. CDR3 DNA sequence: TGCGCCAGCAGCTACCGCCGGGGGCCTAACACTGAAGCTTTCTTT. Amino acids: CASSYRRGPNTEAFF.